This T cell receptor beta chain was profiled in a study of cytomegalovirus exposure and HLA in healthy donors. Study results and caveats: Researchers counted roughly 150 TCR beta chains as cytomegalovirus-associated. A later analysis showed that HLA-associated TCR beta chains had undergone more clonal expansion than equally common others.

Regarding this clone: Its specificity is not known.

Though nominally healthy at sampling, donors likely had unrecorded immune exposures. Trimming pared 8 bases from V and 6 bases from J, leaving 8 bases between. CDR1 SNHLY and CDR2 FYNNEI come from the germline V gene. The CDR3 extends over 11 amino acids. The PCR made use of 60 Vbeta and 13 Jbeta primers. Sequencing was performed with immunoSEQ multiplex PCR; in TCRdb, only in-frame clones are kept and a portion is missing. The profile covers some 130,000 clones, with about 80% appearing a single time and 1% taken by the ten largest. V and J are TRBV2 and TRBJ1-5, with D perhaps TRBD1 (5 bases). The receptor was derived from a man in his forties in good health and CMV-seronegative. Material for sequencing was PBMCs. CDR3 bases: TGTGCCAGCGGGGGGAGTCAGCCCCAGCATTTT. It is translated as CASGGSQPQHF.